This T cell receptor (beta chain) was recorded in a study of CD8+ T cells in alopecia areata. Turning to the study itself: Twice daily, treated patients received 5 to 10 mg of oral tofacitinib. A 6-month off-drug phase came after tofacitinib, which had lasted 6 to 18 months. Study observations and caveats: Scalp clonality, along with expanded CD8+ clones among the top 100, was significantly decreased by tofacitinib. Clonality in lesional scalp, especially alopecia totalis/universalis, exceeded that of normal scalp.

The treatment here: oral pan-JAK inhibitor, 5-10 mg twice daily. Extracted from the samples, RNA was reverse transcribed into cDNA to serve as the sequencing template. Using immunoSEQ multiplex PCR, the repertoire was profiled, and TCRdb retains in-frame clones only, with some absent. The sample yields about 200,000 clones, 50% to 60% seen once. This clone was counted between two and nine times. Its specificity is not known. Trimming cost V 5 bases and J 1 base, with 12 bases left between them. The CDR3 runs to 14 residues. Looked up from germline, CDR1 is GTSNPN and CDR2 is SVGIG (reference sequence).

The V and J genes are TRBV30 and TRBJ1-5; D possibly corresponds to TRBD1 (5 bases). This TCR was sampled from a human donor with alopecia areata. The specimen was CD4+ T cells sorted from blood, collected at week 4, from a patient treated with tofacitinib. The CDR3: CAWQRWGSNQPQHF. In DNA, the CDR3 is TGTGCCTGGCAGCGTTGGGGGAGCAATCAGCCCCAGCATTTT.